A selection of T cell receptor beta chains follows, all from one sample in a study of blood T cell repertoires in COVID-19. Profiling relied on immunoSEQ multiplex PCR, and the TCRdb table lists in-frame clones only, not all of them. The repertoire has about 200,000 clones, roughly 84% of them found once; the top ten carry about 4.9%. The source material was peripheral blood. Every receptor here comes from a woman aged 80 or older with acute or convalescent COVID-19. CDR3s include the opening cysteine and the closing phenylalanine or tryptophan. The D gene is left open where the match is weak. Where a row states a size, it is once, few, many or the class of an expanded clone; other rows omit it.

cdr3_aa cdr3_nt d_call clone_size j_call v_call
CAWTPDQETQYF TGTGCCTGGACCCCCGACCAAGAGACCCAGTACTTC - - TRBJ2-5 TRBV30
CASSFEDREGSPLHF TGTGCCAGCAGCTTCGAAGACAGGGAAGGGTCACCCCTCCACTTT TRBD1 once TRBJ1-6 TRBV7-2
CASSARDRDYNEQFF TGTGCCAGCAGCGCGCGGGACAGGGACTACAATGAGCAGTTCTTC TRBD1 - TRBJ2-1 TRBV9
CAIRERLDPYNEQFF TGTGCTATTAGGGAGCGGCTTGACCCATACAATGAGCAGTTCTTC - - TRBJ2-1 TRBV7-2
CASSEEVEGKLFF TGTGCCAGCAGTGAAGAGGTTGAGGGAAAACTGTTTTTT - - TRBJ1-4 TRBV2
CASGYGRLAGVADTQYF TGTGCTAGTGGATATGGAAGACTAGCGGGAGTTGCAGATACGCAGTATTTT TRBD2 - TRBJ2-3 TRBV12-5
CASTNGSRGTEAFF TGCGCCAGCACCAATGGGTCTCGAGGTACTGAAGCTTTCTTT - few TRBJ1-1 TRBV10-2
CATREGALSYEQYF TGTGCCACCAGAGAAGGGGCCCTCTCTTACGAGCAGTACTTC - - TRBJ2-7 TRBV24-1
CASSLGTGGWQPQHF TGTGCCAGTAGTCTCGGGACAGGGGGATGGCAGCCCCAGCATTTT TRBD1 - TRBJ1-5 TRBV19
CASRIQGVGEAFF TGTGCCAGCAGGATACAGGGCGTTGGTGAAGCTTTCTTT - - TRBJ1-1 TRBV28
CASSTGWNTEAFF TGCGCCAGCTCTACGGGTTGGAACACTGAAGCTTTCTTT - - TRBJ1-1 TRBV10-1
CASSIFTRDEQYF TGTGCCAGTAGTATTTTCACCAGGGACGAGCAGTACTTC - - TRBJ2-7 TRBV19
CASSQGLALEQFF TGTGCCAGCAGCCAAGGGCTAGCGCTTGAGCAGTTCTTC - - TRBJ2-1 TRBV3-1/TRBV3-2
CATSRDLGTRLSNQPQHF TGTGCCACCAGCAGAGATCTCGGGACACGACTTAGCAATCAGCCCCAGCATTTT - - TRBJ1-5 TRBV15
CASSVGTSHTGELFF TGTGCCAGCAGTGTGGGGACTAGTCACACCGGGGAGCTGTTTTTT TRBD2 - TRBJ2-2 TRBV6-6
CASSESGGPYQETQYF TGTGCCAGCAGCGAATCAGGGGGACCGTACCAAGAGACCCAGTACTTC TRBD1 - TRBJ2-5 TRBV9
CASSSNAFITDTQYF TGTGCCAGCAGCTCTAATGCTTTTATTACAGATACGCAGTATTTT - - TRBJ2-3 TRBV11-3
CASSLASSVGNTIYF TGCGCCAGCAGCTTGGCCTCTTCGGTAGGAAACACCATATATTTT - - TRBJ1-3 TRBV5-1